These T cell receptor beta chains were read from a single sample in a study of blood T cell repertoires in COVID-19. Here immunoSEQ multiplex PCR was the method, and the copy in TCRdb shows in-frame clones only, minus some. In the table there are a few hundred thousand clones, about 80% of which are singletons. The specimen sequenced was peripheral blood. These receptors came from a woman of 80 years or more with acute or convalescent COVID-19. The CDR3 runs from the conserved cysteine through the conserved F or W. Fields, in order: V gene, clone size, J gene, D gene, CDR3 protein, CDR3 DNA. D genes are given only for firm matches. Clone size appears in some rows only: once, few, many, or a class for an expanded clone.

V gene: TRBV3-1/TRBV3-2
clone size: NA
J gene: TRBJ1-6
D gene: NA
CDR3 protein: CASSQGELNSPLHF
CDR3 DNA: TGTGCCAGCAGCCAAGGGGAGTTGAATTCACCCCTCCACTTT

V gene: TRBV11-1
clone size: few
J gene: TRBJ2-5
D gene: NA
CDR3 protein: CASSPGQSRQETQYF
CDR3 DNA: TGTGCCAGCAGCCCCGGACAGTCCCGCCAAGAGACCCAGTACTTC

V gene: TRBV5-1
clone size: NA
J gene: TRBJ1-4
D gene: NA
CDR3 protein: CASSLRQNEKLFF
CDR3 DNA: TGCGCCAGCAGCTTGCGACAGAATGAAAAACTGTTTTTT

V gene: TRBV11-3
clone size: NA
J gene: TRBJ2-3
D gene: NA
CDR3 protein: CASSLASTDTQYF
CDR3 DNA: TGTGCCAGCAGCTTAGCGAGCACAGATACGCAGTATTTT

V gene: TRBV6-2/TRBV6-3
clone size: NA
J gene: TRBJ1-2
D gene: TRBD1
CDR3 protein: CASSYGGQPWGGYTF
CDR3 DNA: TGTGCCAGCAGTTACGGGGGACAGCCCTGGGGAGGCTACACCTTC

V gene: TRBV2
clone size: NA
J gene: TRBJ1-5
D gene: TRBD1
CDR3 protein: CASIDRGENQPQHF
CDR3 DNA: TGTGCCAGTATTGACAGGGGCGAGAATCAGCCCCAGCATTTT

V gene: TRBV7-2
clone size: NA
J gene: TRBJ2-2
D gene: NA
CDR3 protein: CASSPGHKEQLFF
CDR3 DNA: TGTGCCAGCAGCCCGGGACACAAAGAGCAGCTGTTTTTT

V gene: TRBV7-9
clone size: NA
J gene: TRBJ1-2
D gene: TRBD1
CDR3 protein: CASSPQTGVNGYTF
CDR3 DNA: TGTGCCAGCAGCCCCCAGACAGGGGTAAATGGCTACACCTTC

V gene: TRBV5-1
clone size: NA
J gene: TRBJ1-4
D gene: TRBD1
CDR3 protein: CASSPTGGNEKLFF
CDR3 DNA: TGCGCCAGCAGCCCCACAGGGGGGAATGAAAAACTGTTTTTT

V gene: TRBV4-1
clone size: NA
J gene: TRBJ2-2
D gene: NA
CDR3 protein: CASSQPAQGGGELFF
CDR3 DNA: TGCGCCAGCAGCCAACCGGCGCAAGGGGGAGGGGAGCTGTTTTTT

V gene: TRBV6-6
clone size: NA
J gene: TRBJ1-1
D gene: NA
CDR3 protein: CASIGEVGEAFF
CDR3 DNA: TGTGCCAGCATAGGGGAGGTAGGTGAAGCTTTCTTT

V gene: TRBV30
clone size: NA
J gene: TRBJ2-2
D gene: NA
CDR3 protein: CAWTRTENTGELFF
CDR3 DNA: TGTGCCTGGACTCGGACAGAGAACACCGGGGAGCTGTTTTTT

V gene: TRBV6-1
clone size: once
J gene: TRBJ2-7
D gene: NA
CDR3 protein: CASSEFRGFNYEQYF
CDR3 DNA: TGTGCCAGCAGTGAATTTAGAGGGTTTAACTACGAGCAGTACTTC

V gene: TRBV7-9
clone size: NA
J gene: TRBJ1-4
D gene: TRBD1
CDR3 protein: CASSSDRGNEKLFF
CDR3 DNA: TGTGCCAGCAGCTCCGACAGGGGGAATGAAAAACTGTTTTTT

V gene: TRBV24-1
clone size: NA
J gene: TRBJ2-1
D gene: NA
CDR3 protein: CATSDSGRANNEQFF
CDR3 DNA: TGTGCCACCAGTGATTCTGGTCGCGCAAACAATGAGCAGTTCTTC

V gene: TRBV5-1
clone size: NA
J gene: TRBJ1-2
D gene: TRBD1
CDR3 protein: CASSLKPGTGGVLGYGYTF
CDR3 DNA: TGCGCCAGCAGCTTAAAACCCGGGACAGGGGGCGTTCTGGGCTATGGCTACACCTTC

V gene: TRBV3-1/TRBV3-2
clone size: NA
J gene: TRBJ2-1
D gene: NA
CDR3 protein: CASSGQGSYNEQFF
CDR3 DNA: TGTGCCAGCAGTGGTCAGGGTTCCTACAATGAGCAGTTCTTC

V gene: TRBV7-9
clone size: NA
J gene: TRBJ1-4
D gene: TRBD1
CDR3 protein: CASSLEGGAYEKLFF
CDR3 DNA: TGTGCCAGCAGCTTAGAAGGGGGCGCATATGAAAAACTGTTTTTT

V gene: TRBV29-1
clone size: once
J gene: TRBJ2-3
D gene: NA
CDR3 protein: CSSAGLGTDTQYF
CDR3 DNA: TGCAGTTCTGCGGGGCTCGGCACAGATACGCAGTATTTT

V gene: TRBV6-1
clone size: NA
J gene: TRBJ1-6
D gene: NA
CDR3 protein: CASSERRTSGSPLHF
CDR3 DNA: TGTGCCAGCAGTGAAAGAAGAACGTCGGGGTCACCCCTCCACTTT

V gene: TRBV7-3
clone size: NA
J gene: TRBJ1-6
D gene: NA
CDR3 protein: CASSLTLGGDSPLHF
CDR3 DNA: TGTGCCAGCAGCTTAACTTTAGGGGGGGATTCACCCCTCCACTTT

V gene: TRBV19
clone size: NA
J gene: TRBJ1-2
D gene: NA
CDR3 protein: CASSIGRTTLNYGYTF
CDR3 DNA: TGTGCCAGTAGTATAGGCCGGACTACTCTTAACTATGGCTACACCTTC

V gene: TRBV19
clone size: NA
J gene: TRBJ1-3
D gene: NA
CDR3 protein: CASSTGERVGNTIYF
CDR3 DNA: TGTGCCAGTAGTACAGGGGAAAGGGTTGGAAACACCATATATTTT

V gene: TRBV5-6
clone size: NA
J gene: TRBJ2-1
D gene: NA
CDR3 protein: CASSGAVTPNPNEQFF
CDR3 DNA: TGTGCCAGCAGCGGGGCGGTGACTCCGAACCCGAATGAGCAGTTCTTC

V gene: TRBV7-9
clone size: NA
J gene: TRBJ1-1
D gene: NA
CDR3 protein: CASSLVTATEAFF
CDR3 DNA: TGTGCCAGCAGCTTAGTGACAGCCACTGAAGCTTTCTTT

V gene: TRBV28
clone size: NA
J gene: TRBJ2-1
D gene: TRBD2
CDR3 protein: CASGAGGTDEQFF
CDR3 DNA: TGTGCCAGCGGAGCGGGAGGAACCGATGAGCAGTTCTTC